Below are 26 T cell receptor beta chains sequenced from a single sample in a study of blood T cell repertoires in COVID-19. Some clones are missing from TCRdb's copy, which holds only in-frame ones; the method was immunoSEQ multiplex PCR. The sample consists of about 120,000 clones, 82% of them appearing once. The sequencing input was peripheral blood. The receptors stem from a human donor in a cohort sampled during active COVID-19.

The genes are TRBV18 and TRBJ2-5, with 9 bases that match TRBD1. Germline CDR1 is KGHSH and CDR2 is LQKENI. The CDR3 length is 17 residues. V shed 0 bases and J 2 bases; nucleotides not matched to a gene: 7. In nucleotides, the CDR3 is TGTGCCAGCTCACCACCGAGGGGACAGGGACCTCAAGAGACCCAGTACTTC. Amino acid sequence: CASSPPRGQGPQETQYF.

The chain couples TRBV19 to TRBJ1-4; TRBD1 matches at 9 bases. The CDR3 consists of 17 residues. The germline V gene encodes CDR1 LNHDA and CDR2 SQIVND (reference sequence). After removal of 5 bases from V and 8 bases from J, the junction contained 15 bases not matched to a gene. CDR3 sequence: CASSGGQGGGQEEKLFF. The CDR3 DNA follows: TGTGCCAGTAGTGGGGGACAGGGAGGGGGCCAAGAAGAAAAACTGTTTTTT. Full variable domain (remainder filled in from reference TRBV19 and TRBJ1-4): DGGITQSPKYLFRKEGQNVTLSCEQNLNHDAMYWYRQDPGQGLRLIYYSQIVNDFQKGDIAEGYSVSREKKESFPLTVTSAQKNPTAFYLCASSGGQGGGQEEKLFFGSGTQLSVL.

The V gene is TRBV7-9, the J gene TRBJ1-2, with D hard to call. Trimming took 3 bases from V and 2 from J, leaving 7 bases between them. Germline V gene data show CDR1 as SEHNR and CDR2 as FQNEAQ (reference sequence). The CDR3 loop spans 13 amino acids. CDR3 in amino acids: CASSLSANYGYTF. As DNA, the CDR3 is TGTGCCAGCAGCTTGAGTGCAAACTATGGCTACACCTTC.

The chain employs TRBV5-1 and TRBJ1-2; 7 bases line up with TRBD1. Trimming cost V 4 bases and J 6 bases; bases outside gene matches: 6. The CDR3 covers 13 residues. Germline loops: CDR1 SGHRS, CDR2 YFSETQ. The CDR3 loop is CASSLRQGDGYTF. The CDR3 DNA sequence: TGCGCCAGCAGCCTCAGACAGGGAGATGGCTACACCTTC.

This clone came up once. V usage is TRBV12-3 or TRBV12-4 and J usage is TRBJ2-7; 9 positions agree with TRBD1. The length of the CDR3 is 12 residues. V was clipped by 3 bases and J by 8 bases; unmatched bases: 2. DNA for the CDR3: TGTGCCAGCAGTTTTAACAGGGGGCAGCAGTACTTC. Residues: CASSFNRGQQYF.

V is TRBV7-9 and J is TRBJ2-7, with 8 bases identical to TRBD2. Germline CDR1 and CDR2: SEHNR and FQNEAQ (reference sequence). The CDR3 has 19 amino acids. The V and J ends lost 4 bases and 3 bases, in that order; junction bases with no gene match: 20. The CDR3 sequence is CASSSRRTGGTSLNYEQYF. The CDR3 DNA is TGTGCCAGCAGCTCCAGACGGACGGGGGGGACCTCCCTAAACTACGAGCAGTACTTC.

The chain combines TRBV10-1 with TRBJ1-1, with TRBD1 identical over 8 bases. Germline assignment: CDR1 WNHNN and CDR2 SYGVQD (reference sequence). The CDR3 contains 16 residues. V shed 6 bases and J 3 bases; nucleotides not matched to a gene: 12. CDR3: CASSPDRVESDTEAFF. The CDR3 nucleotides read TGCGCCAGCAGCCCGGACAGGGTGGAATCGGACACTGAAGCTTTCTTT.

The chain is built from TRBV2 and TRBJ2-7; 9 bases match TRBD1. CDR1 is SNHLY, CDR2 FYNNEI, per germline. J was trimmed by 4 bases and V by 6 bases; bases with no gene match: 7. The CDR3 totals 14 residues. CDR3 sequence: CASSVQGAAYEQYF. For the CDR3, the DNA is TGTGCCAGCAGCGTACAGGGGGCTGCTTACGAGCAGTACTTC. The variable domain in full, with the rest retrieved from reference TRBV2 and TRBJ2-7, is EPEVTQTPSHQVTQMGQEVILRCVPISNHLYFYWYRQILGQKVEFLVSFYNNEISEKSEIFDDQFSVERPDGSNFTLKIRSTKLEDSAMYFCASSVQGAAYEQYFGPGTRLTVT.

This chain joins TRBV2 and TRBJ2-1; 9 bases are a match to TRBD2. This CDR3 is 15 amino acids long. Trimming removed 6 bases from V and 4 bases from J; junction bases left unmatched: 7. Germline values: CDR1 SNHLY, CDR2 FYNNEI. This CDR3 reads CASSVAGVPYNEQFF. DNA for the CDR3: TGTGCCAGCAGCGTAGCGGGGGTACCTTACAATGAGCAGTTCTTC.

The chain is built from TRBV2 and TRBJ2-7, with 7 nucleotides matching TRBD1. Germline V lookup: CDR1 SNHLY, CDR2 FYNNEI. The ends lost 3 bases at V and 0 bases at J; junction bases unmatched: 5. The CDR3 is 15 amino acids. In DNA form, the CDR3 reads TGTGCCAGCAGTGAGGGGACAGCCAGCTCCTACGAGCAGTACTTC. Its protein product is CASSEGTASSYEQYF.

The V gene is TRBV7-9, the J gene TRBJ2-5, with 11 positions matching TRBD2. The germline CDR1 and CDR2 sequences are SEHNR and FQNEAQ (reference sequence). The J segment lost 4 bases and the V segment lost 2 bases, leaving 3 bases of the junction unmatched. This CDR3 is built from 15 residues. The CDR3 bases are TGTGCCAGCAGCTTACGGCTAGCGGGGGGAGAGACCCAGTACTTC. Translation: CASSLRLAGGETQYF.

This clone appeared a single time. V usage is TRBV5-1 and J usage is TRBJ2-1; 9 bases agree with TRBD2. The J segment lost 6 bases and the V segment lost 4 bases, leaving 8 bases of the junction unmatched. The CDR3 is made up of 15 amino acids. Per germline, CDR1 SGHRS and CDR2 YFSETQ. The CDR3 loop is CASSPLGLASNEQFF. The CDR3 nucleotides are TGCGCCAGCAGCCCCCTGGGACTAGCTTCCAATGAGCAGTTCTTC.

In its sample, this clone was seen a few times. The chain has TRBV12-3 or TRBV12-4 and TRBJ1-2; TRBD1 is a possible D gene (5 bases). The CDR3 length is 12 residues. Between the trimmed V and J ends, which lost 6 bases and 7 bases, there was a span of 12 bases. DNA of the CDR3: TGTGCCAGCAGCAACCCCGGGGGTGGCTACACCTTC. It codes for CASSNPGGGYTF.

CDR3: CASSPPYTAPYEQYF. CDR3 nucleotides: TGTGCCAGCTCACCACCGTATACTGCCCCCTACGAGCAGTACTTC. The chain joins TRBV18 to TRBJ2-7; no clear D. The CDR3 contains 15 residues. Germline CDR1 reads KGHSH; CDR2 reads LQKENI. Trimming left V 0 bases short and J 2 bases short, with 11 bases between.

The chain couples TRBV7-7 to TRBJ2-2; 10 bases are shared with TRBD2. The CDR3 has 16 residues. The germline CDR1 and CDR2 sequences are SSHAT and FNYEAQ (reference sequence). J was trimmed by 6 bases and V by 2 bases; bases with no gene match: 6. The CDR3 protein is CASSLSGTSVAGELFF. The CDR3 nucleotides read TGTGCCAGCAGCTTATCCGGGACTAGCGTTGCCGGGGAGCTGTTTTTT.

The chain couples TRBV11-2 to TRBJ2-2; 11 positions match TRBD2. The CDR3 consists of 16 residues. V lost 3 bases, J lost 4 bases, and 4 bases stayed unmatched. Germline assignment: CDR1 SGHAT and CDR2 FQNNGV. CDR3 sequence: CASSFSGGAGTGELFF. The CDR3 DNA reads TGTGCCAGCAGCTTTAGCGGGGGGGCGGGCACCGGGGAGCTGTTTTTT.

The chain uses TRBV10-3 and TRBJ2-1; D is unclear. The V gene lost 10 bases and the J gene lost 9 bases, with 16 bases spanning the gap. Germline V gene data show CDR1 as ENHRY and CDR2 as SYGVKD. The CDR3 consists of 12 residues. The CDR3 spells CATCPGGGEQFF. Here the CDR3 DNA reads TGTGCCACCTGTCCTGGTGGCGGTGAGCAGTTCTTC.

V gene TRBV10-3 combines with J gene TRBJ1-1, with 10 bases fitting TRBD1. The germline V gene encodes CDR1 ENHRY and CDR2 SYGVKD. This CDR3 has 16 amino acids. The V segment lost 1 base and the J segment 4 bases; nucleotides outside the gene matches: 6. The CDR3 protein is CAISEWTGGAVTEAFF. CDR3 nucleotide sequence: TGTGCCATCAGTGAGTGGACAGGGGGAGCGGTCACTGAAGCTTTCTTT.

This rearrangement joins TRBV10-3 to TRBJ1-5, with TRBD1 matching over 10 bases. The CDR3 contains 14 residues. The V segment lost 6 bases and the J segment 3 bases; nucleotides outside the gene matches: 2. The germline V gene has CDR1 ENHRY and CDR2 SYGVKD. Here the CDR3 DNA reads TGTGCCATCAGGGGGACAGGGGACAATCAGCCCCAGCATTTT. Protein product: CAIRGTGDNQPQHF.

CDR3 sequence: CASSPSGTGSNQPQHF. In DNA, the CDR3 is TGTGCCAGTAGTCCTTCCGGGACAGGGAGCAATCAGCCCCAGCATTTT. The chain has TRBV19 and TRBJ1-5; 9 nucleotides match TRBD1. Germline lookup yields CDR1 LNHDA and CDR2 SQIVND (reference sequence). CDR3 length: 16 amino acids. Trimming removed 5 bases from V and 1 base from J; junction bases left unmatched: 6. The full variable domain, rest sourced from reference TRBV19 and TRBJ1-5, is DGGITQSPKYLFRKEGQNVTLSCEQNLNHDAMYWYRQDPGQGLRLIYYSQIVNDFQKGDIAEGYSVSREKKESFPLTVTSAQKNPTAFYLCASSPSGTGSNQPQHFGDGTRLSIL.

The genes are TRBV19 and TRBJ1-3; D might be TRBD1 (6 bases). The germline V gene encodes CDR1 LNHDA and CDR2 SQIVND (reference sequence). Trimming took off 8 bases at V and 5 bases at J, with 16 bases between the two ends. This CDR3 spans 14 amino acids. The CDR3, as DNA: TGTGCCAGTTCCCCAGGGGACGGGAGAAACACCATATATTTT. This translates into CASSPGDGRNTIYF.

The chain uses TRBV2 and TRBJ1-1; 7 bases line up with TRBD1. CDR1 is SNHLY and CDR2 is FYNNEI in the germline V gene. The CDR3 extends over 12 amino acids. J gave up 1 base and V 10 bases, and 3 bases lay outside the gene matches. In nucleotides, the CDR3 is TGTGCCACGACAGGGACGAACACTGAAGCTTTCTTT. Its translation: CATTGTNTEAFF.

This chain uses TRBV9 with TRBJ2-7, with TRBD1 as a possible D gene (6 bases). Germline loops: CDR1 SGDLS, CDR2 YYNGEE. The CDR3 is 14 residues long. Trimming cost V 7 bases and J 1 base, with 15 bases left between them. In DNA form, the CDR3 reads TGTGCCAGCGGACCTACAGGGTCTTCCTACGAGCAGTACTTC. Protein sequence: CASGPTGSSYEQYF.

This chain uses TRBV6-5 with TRBJ1-5; D possibly corresponds to TRBD1 (6 bases). Germline assignment: CDR1 MNHEY and CDR2 SVGAGI. CDR3 size: 15 residues. Trimming left V 8 bases short and J 1 base short, with 15 bases between. CDR3: CASRPLQGSNQPQHF. Here the CDR3 DNA reads TGTGCCAGCCGCCCGCTACAGGGAAGCAATCAGCCCCAGCATTTT.

The chain joins TRBV12-3 or TRBV12-4 to TRBJ1-2; maybe TRBD1 (5 bases). V was cut by 5 bases and J by 4 bases, with 11 bases left in between. The CDR3 runs 13 residues. The CDR3 spells CASSTQVAYGYTF. In nucleotides, the CDR3 is TGTGCCAGCAGTACACAGGTGGCCTATGGCTACACCTTC.

V usage is TRBV9 and J usage is TRBJ2-5; a weak D match, TRBD1 (5 bases). In germline, CDR1 is SGDLS, CDR2 YYNGEE. CDR3 length: 15 amino acids. V lost 4 bases and J lost 2, with 15 bases in between. As DNA, the CDR3 is TGTGCCAGCAGCCGTGGCGTCAGGGAACAAGAGACCCAGTACTTC. Amino acids: CASSRGVREQETQYF.